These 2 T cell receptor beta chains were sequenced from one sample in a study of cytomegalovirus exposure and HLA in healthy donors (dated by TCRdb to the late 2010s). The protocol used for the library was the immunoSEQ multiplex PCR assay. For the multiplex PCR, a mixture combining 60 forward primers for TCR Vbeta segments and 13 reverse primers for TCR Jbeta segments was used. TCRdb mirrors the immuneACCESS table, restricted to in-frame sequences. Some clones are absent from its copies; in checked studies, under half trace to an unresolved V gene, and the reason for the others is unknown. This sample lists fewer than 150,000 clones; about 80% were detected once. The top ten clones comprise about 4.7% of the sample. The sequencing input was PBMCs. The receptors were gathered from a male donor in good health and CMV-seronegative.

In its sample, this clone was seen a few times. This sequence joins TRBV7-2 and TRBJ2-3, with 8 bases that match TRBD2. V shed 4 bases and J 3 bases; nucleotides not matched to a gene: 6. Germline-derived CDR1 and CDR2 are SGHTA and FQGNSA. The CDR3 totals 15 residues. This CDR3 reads CASSSRGAGTDTQYF. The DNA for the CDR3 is TGTGCCAGCAGCTCGCGGGGGGCCGGTACAGATACGCAGTATTTT.

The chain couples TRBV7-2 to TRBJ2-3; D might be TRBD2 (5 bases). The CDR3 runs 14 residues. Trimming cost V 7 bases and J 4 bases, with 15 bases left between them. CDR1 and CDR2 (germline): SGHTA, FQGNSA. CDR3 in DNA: TGTGCCAGCACCCCCGGACTTGCCGCAGATACGCAGTATTTT. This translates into CASTPGLAADTQYF.